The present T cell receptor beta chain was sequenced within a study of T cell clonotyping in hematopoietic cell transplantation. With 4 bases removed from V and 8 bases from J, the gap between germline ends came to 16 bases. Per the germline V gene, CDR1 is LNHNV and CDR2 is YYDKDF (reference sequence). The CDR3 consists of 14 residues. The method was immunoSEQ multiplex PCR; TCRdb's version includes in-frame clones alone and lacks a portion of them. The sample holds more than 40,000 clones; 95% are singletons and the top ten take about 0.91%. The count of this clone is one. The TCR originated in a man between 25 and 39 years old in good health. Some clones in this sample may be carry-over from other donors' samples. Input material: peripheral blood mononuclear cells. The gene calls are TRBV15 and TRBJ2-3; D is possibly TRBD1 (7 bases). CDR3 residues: CATSNGQEGVTQYF. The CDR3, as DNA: TGTGCCACCAGCAACGGACAGGAGGGAGTTACGCAGTATTTT. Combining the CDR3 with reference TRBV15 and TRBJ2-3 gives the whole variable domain DAMVIQNPRYQVTQFGKPVTLSCSQTLNHNVMYWYQQKSSQAPKLLFHYYDKDFNNEADTPDNFQSRRPNTSFCFLDIRSPGLGDTAMYLCATSNGQEGVTQYFGPGTRLTVL.